This T cell receptor beta chain was recovered during a study of T-cell memory formation after mild COVID-19 (dated by TCRdb to the early 2020s). About the full investigation: TCR sequence clusters from the two donors were largely donor specific. In a couple of donors, T-cell clones that expanded and contracted after mild COVID-19 were followed by sequencing TCRalpha and TCRbeta repertoires longitudinally. Two young, previously healthy adult volunteers made up the cohort, one male and one female.

What the work shows at the level of the full study, not this receptor alone: Only two mild cases were covered by the study, and larger cohorts that include severe cases with pre-infection samples were considered necessary. Clones that contracted from day 15 to 85 showed balanced CD4/CD8 phenotypes, whereas a second wave of clones that expanded from day 15 to 37 leaned towards CD4+. The detection of some responding clones in pre-infection memory suggests that pre-existing cross-reactive memory T cells joined the SARS-CoV-2 response. Contracting CD4+ clones turned up mainly in the CM and EM memory subsets, whereas EMRA was where CD8+ clones were enriched. SARS-CoV-2 specificity of the second-wave clones peaking on day 37 was not confirmed.

Inclusive of the bounding cysteine and phenylalanine, the CDR3 is 16 residues long. Of the read, only the CDR3 DNA is kept; its 48 bases are in frame from base 1. Germline trimming amounts to 1 base on V and 3 bases on J, with 6 as the count of junction bases outside the gene matches. CDR1 MNHEY and CDR2 SMNVEV were looked up in the germline V gene (reference sequence). This clonotype was detected a few times. The antigen this receptor binds is unknown. No qualities accompany the bases; no much larger clone lies one base away. This sample was sequenced with an Illumina NovaSeq 6000. TCRalpha and TCRbeta cDNA libraries were constructed by 5'RACE with constant-segment primers, with sample barcodes and unique molecular identifiers being introduced. RNA was extracted from every sample with Trizol reagent. Library amplification was performed in two PCR steps, and a second sample barcode and Illumina TruSeq adapters were introduced in the second step. Libraries were sequenced on an Illumina NovaSeq with 2 x 150 bp paired-end reads. In the original analysis: The reads were demultiplexed and collapsed into UMI-guided consensus sequences using migec v1.2.7. Using mixcr v2.1.11, the UMI consensuses were aligned to TRA and TRB V and J templates and assembled into clonotypes. Clonotypes were classified as expanded or contracted when called significant by both edgeR and NoisET, with noise models trained on biological replicates. For edgeR calls, a false discovery rate-adjusted p below 0.01 and a log2 fold-change threshold of 1 were applied. As an exploratory analysis of dynamics, max-normalized trajectories of the 1000 most abundant clonotypes were examined by PCA with hierarchical clustering. Separately sequenced CD4+ and CD8+ repertoires were used to assign a CD4 or CD8 phenotype to each responding clone. In-frame beta chains were kept once TCRdb had trimmed the public reads at Q25 with fastp and called clones with MiXCR. Each CDR3 protein gets just one entry, which takes the most common genes and DNA from the rows behind it. These V and J calls originate from TCRdb's pipeline instead of the authors' own analysis. In all, the sample holds roughly 620,000 distinct CDR3 sequences, and around 17% of those were seen once. 12% of the sample is taken by the ten largest.

Ficoll-Paque density gradient centrifugation was used to isolate PBMCs. The sample taken for sequencing was PBMCs or a T cell subset sorted from them (not recorded which). The sequence came from an adult woman who had mild COVID-19 (a few samples of this study predate the infection). The sample titles of this study are shuffled in the database, so cell type and time point are left out; the donor was told from shared clones. The V and J segments used are TRBV27 and TRBJ2-7; 10 of the junction bases match TRBD1. The CDR3 region reads CASSLLTGGLRYEQYF. In nucleotides, the sequence is TGTGCCAGCAGTTTATTGACAGGGGGCCTGCGCTACGAGCAGTACTTC.